Reported below is one TCR beta chain. The data were taken from a study of cytomegalovirus exposure and HLA in healthy donors. Libraries were prepared by immunoSEQ multiplex PCR; TCRdb keeps only in-frame clonotypes and omits some of them. The table lists some 150,000 clones, about 82% of them singletons, with 2% to 2.5% in the top ten. The germline V and J ends were trimmed by 0 bases and 2 bases, with 8 bases remaining between them. Germline CDR1 is SGHRS and CDR2 is YFSETQ. CDR3 size: 14 residues. This chain connects TRBV5-1 to TRBJ1-2; D is undetermined. This TCR was recovered from a human donor in good health. The sequenced sample consisted of PBMCs. The CDR3 bases are TGCGCCAGCAGCTTGGTAGCCGGGAACTATGGCTACACCTTC. It encodes CASSLVAGNYGYTF.